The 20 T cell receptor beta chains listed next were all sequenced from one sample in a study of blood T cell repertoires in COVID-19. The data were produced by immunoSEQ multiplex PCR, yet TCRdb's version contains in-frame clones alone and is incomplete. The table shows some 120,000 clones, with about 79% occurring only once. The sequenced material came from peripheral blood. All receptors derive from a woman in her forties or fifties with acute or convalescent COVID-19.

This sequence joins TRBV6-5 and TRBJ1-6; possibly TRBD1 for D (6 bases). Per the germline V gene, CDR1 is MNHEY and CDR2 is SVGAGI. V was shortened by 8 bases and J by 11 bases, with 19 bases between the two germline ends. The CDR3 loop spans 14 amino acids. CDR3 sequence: CASFSSSTGTPLHF. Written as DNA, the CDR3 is TGTGCCAGCTTTTCGTCAAGTACAGGGACACCCCTCCACTTT.

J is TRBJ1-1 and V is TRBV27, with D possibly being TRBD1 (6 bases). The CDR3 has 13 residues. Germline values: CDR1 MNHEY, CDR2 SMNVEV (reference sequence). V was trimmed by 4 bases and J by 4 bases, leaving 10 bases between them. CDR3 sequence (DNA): TGTGCCAGCAGTTCCAGGGGTAGCACTGAAGCTTTCTTT. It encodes CASSSRGSTEAFF.

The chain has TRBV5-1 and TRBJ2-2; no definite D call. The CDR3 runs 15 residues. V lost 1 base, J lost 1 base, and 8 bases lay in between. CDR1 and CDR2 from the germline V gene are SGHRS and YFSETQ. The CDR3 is CASSLYQVNTGELFF. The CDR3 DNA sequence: TGCGCCAGCAGCTTGTATCAGGTGAACACCGGGGAGCTGTTTTTT.

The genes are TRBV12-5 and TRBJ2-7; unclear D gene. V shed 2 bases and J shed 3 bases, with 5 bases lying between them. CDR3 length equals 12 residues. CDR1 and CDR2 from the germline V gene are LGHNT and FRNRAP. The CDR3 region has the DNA TGTGCTAGTGGTTTGATCGTCTACGAGCAGTACTTC. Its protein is CASGLIVYEQYF. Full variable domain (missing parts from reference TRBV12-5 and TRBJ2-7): DARVTQTPRHKVTEMGQEVTMRCQPILGHNTVFWYRQTMMQGLELLAYFRNRAPLDDSGMPKDRFSAEMPDATLATLKIQPSEPRDSAVYFCASGLIVYEQYFGPGTRLTVT.

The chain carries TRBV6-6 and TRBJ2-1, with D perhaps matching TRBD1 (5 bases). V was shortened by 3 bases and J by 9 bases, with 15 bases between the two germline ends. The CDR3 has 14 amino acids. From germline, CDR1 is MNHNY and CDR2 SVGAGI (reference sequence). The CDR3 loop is CASSYSSFQGEQFF. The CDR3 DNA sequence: TGTGCCAGCAGTTATTCTTCTTTTCAGGGTGAGCAGTTCTTC.

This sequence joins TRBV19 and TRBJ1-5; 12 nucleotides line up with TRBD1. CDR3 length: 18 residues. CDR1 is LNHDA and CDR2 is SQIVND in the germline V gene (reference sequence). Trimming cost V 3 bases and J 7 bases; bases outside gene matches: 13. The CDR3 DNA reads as TGTGCCAGTAGTATTGCCGGGACAGGGGGCGCGGTCAGGCAGCCCCAGCATTTT. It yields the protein CASSIAGTGGAVRQPQHF.

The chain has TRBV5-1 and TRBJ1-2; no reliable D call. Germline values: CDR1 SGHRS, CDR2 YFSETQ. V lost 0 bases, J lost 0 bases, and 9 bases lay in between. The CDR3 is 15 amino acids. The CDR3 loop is CASSLEQTTNYGYTF. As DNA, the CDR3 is TGCGCCAGCAGCTTGGAGCAGACTACTAACTATGGCTACACCTTC. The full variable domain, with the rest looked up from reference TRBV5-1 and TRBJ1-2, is KAGVTQTPRYLIKTRGQQVTLSCSPISGHRSVSWYQQTPGQGLQFLFEYFSETQRNKGNFPGRFSGRQFSNSRSEMNVSTLELGDSALYLCASSLEQTTNYGYTFGSGTRLTVV.

Written as DNA, the CDR3 is TGTGCCAGCAGCCAATCTAACGAACGGGAAGCTTTCTTT. As protein: CASSQSNEREAFF. V usage is TRBV16 and J usage is TRBJ1-1; D not resolved. Germline-derived CDR1 and CDR2 are KGHSY and FQNENV. This CDR3 comprises 13 residues. Trimming removed 0 bases at V and 8 bases at J, with 10 bases between.

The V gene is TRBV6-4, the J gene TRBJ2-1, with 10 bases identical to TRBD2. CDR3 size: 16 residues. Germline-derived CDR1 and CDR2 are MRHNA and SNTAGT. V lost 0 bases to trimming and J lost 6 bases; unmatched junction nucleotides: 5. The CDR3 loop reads CASSDSYLAGVNEQFF. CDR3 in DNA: TGTGCCAGCAGTGACTCTTATCTAGCGGGGGTCAATGAGCAGTTCTTC.

In nucleotides, the CDR3 is TGTGCCATCAGACGCGACAGGACCGCGAACACCGGGGAGCTGTTTTTT. It yields the protein CAIRRDRTANTGELFF. The chain carries TRBV10-3 and TRBJ2-2, with D tentatively TRBD1 (6 bases). CDR1 ENHRY and CDR2 SYGVKD come from the germline V gene. The CDR3 covers 16 residues. Trimming left V 6 bases short and J 0 bases short, with 14 bases between.

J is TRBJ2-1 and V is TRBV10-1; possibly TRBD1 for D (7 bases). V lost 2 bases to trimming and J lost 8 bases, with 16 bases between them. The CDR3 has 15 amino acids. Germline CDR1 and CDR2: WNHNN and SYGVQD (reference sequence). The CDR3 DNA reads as TGCGCCAGCAGTGAGACGGCAGGGGGACTCGATGAGCAGTTCTTC. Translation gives CASSETAGGLDEQFF.

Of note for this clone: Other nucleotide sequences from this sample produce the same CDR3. CDR3 region: CASSPGNTIYF. As DNA, the CDR3 is TGTGCCAGCAGTCCAGGAAACACCATATATTTT. The rearrangement links TRBV12-3 or TRBV12-4 to TRBJ1-3; no reliable D call. V was clipped by 5 bases and J by 4 bases, with 3 bases between them. The CDR3 covers 11 residues.

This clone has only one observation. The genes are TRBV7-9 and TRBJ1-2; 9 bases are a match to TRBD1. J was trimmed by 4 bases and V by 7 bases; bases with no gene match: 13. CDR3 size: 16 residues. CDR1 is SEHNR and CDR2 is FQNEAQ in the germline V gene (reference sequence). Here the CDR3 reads CASTARQGQGLYGYTF. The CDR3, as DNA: TGTGCCAGCACCGCTCGACAGGGACAGGGTCTCTATGGCTACACCTTC. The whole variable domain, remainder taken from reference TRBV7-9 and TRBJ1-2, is DTGVSQNPRHKITKRGQNVTFRCDPISEHNRLYWYRQTLGQGPEFLTYFQNEAQLEKSRLLSDRFSAERPKGSFSTLEIQRTEQGDSAMYLCASTARQGQGLYGYTFGSGTRLTVV.

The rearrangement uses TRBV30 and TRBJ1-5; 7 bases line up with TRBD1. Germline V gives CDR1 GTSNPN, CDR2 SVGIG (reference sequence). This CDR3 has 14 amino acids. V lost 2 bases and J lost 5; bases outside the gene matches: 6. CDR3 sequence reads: CAWSRRGSDQPQHF. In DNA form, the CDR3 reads TGTGCCTGGAGTCGCAGGGGGAGTGATCAGCCCCAGCATTTT.

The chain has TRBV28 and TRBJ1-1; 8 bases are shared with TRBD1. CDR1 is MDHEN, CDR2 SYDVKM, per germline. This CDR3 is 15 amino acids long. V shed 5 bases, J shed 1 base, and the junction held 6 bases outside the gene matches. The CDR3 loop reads CASSPGQGPNTEAFF. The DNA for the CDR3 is TGTGCCAGCAGTCCCGGACAGGGCCCGAACACTGAAGCTTTCTTT.

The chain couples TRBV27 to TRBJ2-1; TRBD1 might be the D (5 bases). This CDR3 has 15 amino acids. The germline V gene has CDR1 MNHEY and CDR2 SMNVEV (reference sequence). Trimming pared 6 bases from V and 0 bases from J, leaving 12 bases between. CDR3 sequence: CASRPLDSSYNEQFF. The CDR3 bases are TGTGCCAGCAGGCCTCTCGACAGCTCCTACAATGAGCAGTTCTTC.

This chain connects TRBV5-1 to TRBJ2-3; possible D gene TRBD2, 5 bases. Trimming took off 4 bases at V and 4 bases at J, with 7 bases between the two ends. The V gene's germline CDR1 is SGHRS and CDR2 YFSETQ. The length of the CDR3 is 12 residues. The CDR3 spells CASSPSSDTQYF. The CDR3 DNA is TGCGCCAGCAGCCCTAGCTCAGATACGCAGTATTTT.

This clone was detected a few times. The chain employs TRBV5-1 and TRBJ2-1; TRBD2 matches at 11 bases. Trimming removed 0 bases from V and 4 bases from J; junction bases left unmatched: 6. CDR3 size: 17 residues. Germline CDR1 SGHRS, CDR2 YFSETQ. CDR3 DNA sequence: TGCGCCAGCAGCTTGGTCCCCCTAGCGGGGGGTTACAATGAGCAGTTCTTC. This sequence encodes CASSLVPLAGGYNEQFF.

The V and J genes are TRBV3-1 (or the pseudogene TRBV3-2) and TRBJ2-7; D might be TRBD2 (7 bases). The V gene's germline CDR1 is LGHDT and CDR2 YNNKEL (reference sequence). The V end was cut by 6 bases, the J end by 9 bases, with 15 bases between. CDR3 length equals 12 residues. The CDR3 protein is CASRPARGGQYF. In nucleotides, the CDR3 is TGTGCCAGCAGACCGGCGAGGGGGGGGCAGTACTTC.

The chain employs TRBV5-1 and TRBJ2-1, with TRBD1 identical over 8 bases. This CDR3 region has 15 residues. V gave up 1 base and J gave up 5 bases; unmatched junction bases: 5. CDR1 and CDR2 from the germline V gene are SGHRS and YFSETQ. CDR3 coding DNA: TGCGCCAGCAGCTTGAAGTCGACAGGGGACAATGAGCAGTTCTTC. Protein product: CASSLKSTGDNEQFF.